Below, one TCR beta chain is given with its context. No antigen is known for it. CD45RO-negative cells were positively selected for CCR7, leaving out terminally differentiated effector memory CD45RA+ cells. Using immunoSEQ multiplex PCR, the repertoire was profiled, and TCRdb retains in-frame clones only, with some absent. The sample shows 2 million or so clones, around 96% of them seen only once. The sample belongs to a study of shared clonotypes between healthy human individuals. Study-level background: Each donor contributed plates that comprised three CD4 naive, three CD4 memory, two CD8 naive and one CD8 memory. Study outcomes and limitations: Some clonotypes were shared by all four sorted-subset donors, while others were not shared. The non-shared ones had lower generation probabilities than the shared ones.

The germline V gene has CDR1 MDHEN and CDR2 SYDVKM. V lost 8 bases to trimming and J lost 2 bases, with 11 bases between them. This CDR3 has 13 amino acids. Sequenced: naive CD8+ T cells sorted from blood. This TCR came from a man younger than 35 in good health. The V gene is TRBV28, the J gene TRBJ2-3; D is unclear. CDR3 residues: CASGVTHTDTQYF. The CDR3 nucleotides read TGTGCCAGCGGGGTGACCCACACAGATACGCAGTATTTT.